This T cell receptor (beta chain) was observed in a study of blood T cell repertoires in COVID-19. Across the whole study: Samples came from the United States, Italy and Spain, spanning acute and convalescent COVID-19. Sources were T cells, B-cell-depleted T cells, or PBMCs; the material itself was cDNA or gDNA.

Assay: immunoSEQ multiplex PCR; the TCRdb copy retains only in-frame clones and omits some. The sample carries 150,000 or so clones, more than 75% recorded once. Germline V gene lookup returns CDR1 SQVTM and CDR2 ANQGSEA. There are 13 residues in the CDR3. V lost 6 bases to trimming and J lost 7 bases; unmatched junction nucleotides: 7. This clone was recorded a few times. This clonotype originated in a human donor with acute or convalescent COVID-19. The donor label of this sample is uncertain. The specimen was peripheral blood. This chain uses TRBV29-1 with TRBJ1-1; 11 bases are a match to TRBD1. The CDR3 bases are TGCAGCGTCGCCGGACAGGGGGCTGTTGAAGCTTTCTTT. The encoded protein is CSVAGQGAVEAFF.